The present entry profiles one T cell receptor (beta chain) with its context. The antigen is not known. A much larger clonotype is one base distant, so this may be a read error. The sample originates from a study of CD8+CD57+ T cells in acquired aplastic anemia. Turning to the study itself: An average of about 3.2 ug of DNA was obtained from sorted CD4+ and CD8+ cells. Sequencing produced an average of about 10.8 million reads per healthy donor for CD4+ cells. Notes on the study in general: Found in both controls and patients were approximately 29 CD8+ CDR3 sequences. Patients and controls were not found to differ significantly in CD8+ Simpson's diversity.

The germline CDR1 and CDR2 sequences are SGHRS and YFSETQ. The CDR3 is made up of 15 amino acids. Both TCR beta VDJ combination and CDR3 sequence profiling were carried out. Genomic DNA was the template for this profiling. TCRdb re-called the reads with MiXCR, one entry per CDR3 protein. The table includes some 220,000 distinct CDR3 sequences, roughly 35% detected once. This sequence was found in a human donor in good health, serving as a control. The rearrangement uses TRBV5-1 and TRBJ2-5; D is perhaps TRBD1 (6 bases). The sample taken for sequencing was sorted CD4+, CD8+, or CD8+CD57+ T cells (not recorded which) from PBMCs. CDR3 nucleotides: TGCGCCAGCATCTTGGAAGGACAGCCCCAAGAGACCCAGTACTTC. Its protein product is CASILEGQPQETQYF.